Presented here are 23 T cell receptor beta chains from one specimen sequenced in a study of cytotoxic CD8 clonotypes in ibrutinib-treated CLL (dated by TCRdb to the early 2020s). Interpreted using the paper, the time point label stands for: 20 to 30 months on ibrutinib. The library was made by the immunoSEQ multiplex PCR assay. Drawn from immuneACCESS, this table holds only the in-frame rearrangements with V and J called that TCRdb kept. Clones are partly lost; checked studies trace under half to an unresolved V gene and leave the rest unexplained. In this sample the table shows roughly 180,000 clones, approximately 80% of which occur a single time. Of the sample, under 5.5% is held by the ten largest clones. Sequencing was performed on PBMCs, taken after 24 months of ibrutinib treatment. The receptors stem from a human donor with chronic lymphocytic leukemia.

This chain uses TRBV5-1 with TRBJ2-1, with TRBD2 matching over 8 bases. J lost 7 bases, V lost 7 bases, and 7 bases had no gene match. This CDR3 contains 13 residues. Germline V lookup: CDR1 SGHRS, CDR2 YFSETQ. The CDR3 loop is CASGSGSRNEQFF. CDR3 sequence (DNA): TGCGCCAGCGGCAGCGGGAGCAGGAATGAGCAGTTCTTC. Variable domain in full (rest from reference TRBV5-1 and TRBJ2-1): KAGVTQTPRYLIKTRGQQVTLSCSPISGHRSVSWYQQTPGQGLQFLFEYFSETQRNKGNFPGRFSGRQFSNSRSEMNVSTLELGDSALYLCASGSGSRNEQFFGPGTRLTVL.

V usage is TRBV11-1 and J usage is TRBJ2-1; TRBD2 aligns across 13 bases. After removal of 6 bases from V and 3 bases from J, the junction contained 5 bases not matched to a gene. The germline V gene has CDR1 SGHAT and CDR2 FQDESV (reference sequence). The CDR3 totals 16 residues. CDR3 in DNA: TGTGCCAGCAGGTATGGACTAGCGGGGGTCTACAATGAGCAGTTCTTC. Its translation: CASRYGLAGVYNEQFF.

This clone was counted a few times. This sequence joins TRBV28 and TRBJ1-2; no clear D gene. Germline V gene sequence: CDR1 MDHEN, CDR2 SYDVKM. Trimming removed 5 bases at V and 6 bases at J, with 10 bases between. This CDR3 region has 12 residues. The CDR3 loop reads CASSPIEDGYTF. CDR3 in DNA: TGTGCCAGCAGTCCCATCGAGGATGGCTACACCTTC.

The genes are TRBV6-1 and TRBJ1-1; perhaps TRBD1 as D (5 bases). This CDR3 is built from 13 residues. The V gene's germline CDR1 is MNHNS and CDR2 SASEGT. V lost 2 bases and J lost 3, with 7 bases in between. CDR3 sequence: CASSERGDTEAFF. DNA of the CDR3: TGTGCCAGCAGTGAAAGAGGGGACACTGAAGCTTTCTTT.

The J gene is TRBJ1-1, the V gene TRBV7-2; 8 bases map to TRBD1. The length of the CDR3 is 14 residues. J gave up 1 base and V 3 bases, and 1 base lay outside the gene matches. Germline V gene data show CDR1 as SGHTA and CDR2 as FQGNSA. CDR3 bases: TGTGCCAGCAGCTTCAGGGGGCAGAACACTGAAGCTTTCTTT. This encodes CASSFRGQNTEAFF.

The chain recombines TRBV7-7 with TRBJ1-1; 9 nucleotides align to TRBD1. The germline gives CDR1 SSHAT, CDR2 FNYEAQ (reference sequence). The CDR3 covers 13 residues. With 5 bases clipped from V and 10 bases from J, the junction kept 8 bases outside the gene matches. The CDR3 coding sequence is TGTGCCAGCAGCGTGGGGACAGGGTCTGTAGCTTTCTTT. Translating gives CASSVGTGSVAFF.

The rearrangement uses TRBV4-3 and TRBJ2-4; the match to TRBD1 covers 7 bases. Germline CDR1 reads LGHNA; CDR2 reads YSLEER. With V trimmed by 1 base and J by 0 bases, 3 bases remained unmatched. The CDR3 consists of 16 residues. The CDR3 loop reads CASSQGTGLAKNIQYF. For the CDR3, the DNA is TGCGCCAGCAGCCAAGGGACAGGACTAGCCAAAAACATTCAGTACTTC.

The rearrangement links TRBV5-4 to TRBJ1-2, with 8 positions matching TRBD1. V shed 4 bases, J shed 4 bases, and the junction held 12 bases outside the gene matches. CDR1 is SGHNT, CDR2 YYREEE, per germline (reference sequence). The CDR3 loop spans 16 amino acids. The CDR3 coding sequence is TGTGCCAGCAGCCGAGGCGCTTCGACAGGGGTCTATGGCTACACCTTC. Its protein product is CASSRGASTGVYGYTF.

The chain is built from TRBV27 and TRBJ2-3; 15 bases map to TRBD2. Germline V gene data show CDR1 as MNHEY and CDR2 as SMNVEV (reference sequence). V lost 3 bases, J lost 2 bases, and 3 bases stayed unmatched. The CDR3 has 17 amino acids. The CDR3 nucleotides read TGTGCCAGCAGTTTTGGACTAGCGGGGGGGTTCACAGATACGCAGTATTTT. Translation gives CASSFGLAGGFTDTQYF.

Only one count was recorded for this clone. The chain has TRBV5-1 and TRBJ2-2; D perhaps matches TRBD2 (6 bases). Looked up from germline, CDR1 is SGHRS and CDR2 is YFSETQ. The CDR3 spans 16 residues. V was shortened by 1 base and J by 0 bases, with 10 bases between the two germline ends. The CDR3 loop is CASSLTTGANTGELFF. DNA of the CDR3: TGCGCCAGCAGCTTGACGACGGGGGCGAACACCGGGGAGCTGTTTTTT.

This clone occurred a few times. The CDR3 reads CASRIGGYGYTF. The DNA for the CDR3 is TGTGCCAGCAGGATAGGGGGCTATGGCTACACCTTC. The chain employs TRBV2 and TRBJ1-2, with a possible D match to TRBD1 (6 bases). Germline V lookup: CDR1 SNHLY, CDR2 FYNNEI. The CDR3 contains 12 residues. Trimming pared 6 bases from V and 4 bases from J, leaving 9 bases between.

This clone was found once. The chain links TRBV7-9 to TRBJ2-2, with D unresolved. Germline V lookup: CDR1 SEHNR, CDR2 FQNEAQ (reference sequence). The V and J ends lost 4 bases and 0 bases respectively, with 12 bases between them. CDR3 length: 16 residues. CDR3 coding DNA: TGTGCCAGCAGCTCGCCGACTGGAACGAACACCGGGGAGCTGTTTTTT. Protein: CASSSPTGTNTGELFF.

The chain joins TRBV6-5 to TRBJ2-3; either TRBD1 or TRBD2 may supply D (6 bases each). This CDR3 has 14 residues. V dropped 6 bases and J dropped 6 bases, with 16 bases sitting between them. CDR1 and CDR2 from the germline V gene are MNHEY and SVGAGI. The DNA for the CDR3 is TGTGCCAGCAGCCCCCGGAGGGGGTTGGATACGCAGTATTTT. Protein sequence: CASSPRRGLDTQYF.

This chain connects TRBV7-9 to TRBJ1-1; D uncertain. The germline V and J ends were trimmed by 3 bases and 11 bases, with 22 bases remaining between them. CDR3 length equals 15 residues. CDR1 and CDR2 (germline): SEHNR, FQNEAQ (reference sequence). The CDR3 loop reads CASSFNDWAKTPAFF. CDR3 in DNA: TGTGCCAGCAGCTTTAACGATTGGGCGAAAACCCCGGCTTTCTTT.

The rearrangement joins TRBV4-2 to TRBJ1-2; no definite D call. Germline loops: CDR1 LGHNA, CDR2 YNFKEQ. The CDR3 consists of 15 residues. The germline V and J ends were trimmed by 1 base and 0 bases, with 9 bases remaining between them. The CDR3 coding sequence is TGTGCCAGCAGCCAAGGACCGCACACTAACTATGGCTACACCTTC. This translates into CASSQGPHTNYGYTF.

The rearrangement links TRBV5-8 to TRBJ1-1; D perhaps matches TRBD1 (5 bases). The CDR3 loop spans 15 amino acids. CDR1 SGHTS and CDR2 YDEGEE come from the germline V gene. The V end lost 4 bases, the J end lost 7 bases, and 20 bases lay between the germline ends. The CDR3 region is CASSARQTVSVEAFF. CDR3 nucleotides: TGTGCCAGCAGCGCCCGACAGACTGTCTCCGTTGAAGCTTTCTTT.

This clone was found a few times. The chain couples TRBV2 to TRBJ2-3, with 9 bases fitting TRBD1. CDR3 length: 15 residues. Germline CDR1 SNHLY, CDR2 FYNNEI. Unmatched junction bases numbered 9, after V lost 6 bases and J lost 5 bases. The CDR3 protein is CASRGDRARGDTQYF. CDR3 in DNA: TGTGCCAGCAGGGGGGACAGGGCAAGGGGAGATACGCAGTATTTT.

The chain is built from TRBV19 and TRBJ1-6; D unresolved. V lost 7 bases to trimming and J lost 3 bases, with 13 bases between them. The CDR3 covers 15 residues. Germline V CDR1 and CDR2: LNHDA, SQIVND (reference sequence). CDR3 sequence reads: CASTPRTGYNSPLHF. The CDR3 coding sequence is TGTGCCAGTACCCCCAGGACCGGCTATAATTCACCCCTCCACTTT.

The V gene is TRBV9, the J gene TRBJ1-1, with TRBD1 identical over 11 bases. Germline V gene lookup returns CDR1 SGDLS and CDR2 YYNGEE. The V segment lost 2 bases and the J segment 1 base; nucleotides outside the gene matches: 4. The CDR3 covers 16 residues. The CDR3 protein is CASSVGQGGPNTEAFF. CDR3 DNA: TGTGCCAGCAGCGTGGGACAGGGGGGACCGAACACTGAAGCTTTCTTT.

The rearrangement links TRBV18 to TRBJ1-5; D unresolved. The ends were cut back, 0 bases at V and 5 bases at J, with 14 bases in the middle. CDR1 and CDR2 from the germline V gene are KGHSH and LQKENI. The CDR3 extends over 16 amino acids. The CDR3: CASSPPNRFRHQPQHF. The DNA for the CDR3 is TGTGCCAGCTCACCACCTAACAGATTCAGGCATCAGCCCCAGCATTTT. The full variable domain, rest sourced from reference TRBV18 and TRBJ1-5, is NAGVMQNPRHLVRRRGQEARLRCSPMKGHSHVYWYRQLPEEGLKFMVYLQKENIIDESGMPKERFSAEFPKEGPSILRIQQVVRGDSAAYFCASSPPNRFRHQPQHFGDGTRLSIL.

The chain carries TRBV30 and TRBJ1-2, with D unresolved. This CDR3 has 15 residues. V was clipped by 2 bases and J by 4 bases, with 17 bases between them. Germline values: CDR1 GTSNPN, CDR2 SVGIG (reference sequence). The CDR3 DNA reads TGTGCCTGGAGTATCGATCAATTCGGCGGCTATGGCTACACCTTC. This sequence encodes CAWSIDQFGGYGYTF.

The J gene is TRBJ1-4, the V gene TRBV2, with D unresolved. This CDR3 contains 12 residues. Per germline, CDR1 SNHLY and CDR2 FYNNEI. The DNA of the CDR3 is TGTGCTTGCCAGGCGACTAATGAAAAACTGTTTTTT. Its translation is CACQATNEKLFF. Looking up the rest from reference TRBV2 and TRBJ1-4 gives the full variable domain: EPEVTQTPSHQVTQMGQEVILRCVPISNHLYFYWYRQILGQKVEFLVSFYNNEISEKSEIFDDQFSVERPDGSNFTLKIRSTKLEDSAMYFCACQATNEKLFFGSGTQLSVL.

CDR3 DNA sequence: TGCGCCAGCAGCCAAGACGCGCTACCTAGGGGTGAAGCTTTCTTT. Translating gives CASSQDALPRGEAFF. This rearrangement joins TRBV4-3 to TRBJ1-1; possibly TRBD1 for D (5 bases). Between the trimmed V and J ends, which lost 0 bases and 7 bases, there was a span of 15 bases. CDR1 LGHNA and CDR2 YSLEER come from the germline V gene. The CDR3 contains 15 residues.